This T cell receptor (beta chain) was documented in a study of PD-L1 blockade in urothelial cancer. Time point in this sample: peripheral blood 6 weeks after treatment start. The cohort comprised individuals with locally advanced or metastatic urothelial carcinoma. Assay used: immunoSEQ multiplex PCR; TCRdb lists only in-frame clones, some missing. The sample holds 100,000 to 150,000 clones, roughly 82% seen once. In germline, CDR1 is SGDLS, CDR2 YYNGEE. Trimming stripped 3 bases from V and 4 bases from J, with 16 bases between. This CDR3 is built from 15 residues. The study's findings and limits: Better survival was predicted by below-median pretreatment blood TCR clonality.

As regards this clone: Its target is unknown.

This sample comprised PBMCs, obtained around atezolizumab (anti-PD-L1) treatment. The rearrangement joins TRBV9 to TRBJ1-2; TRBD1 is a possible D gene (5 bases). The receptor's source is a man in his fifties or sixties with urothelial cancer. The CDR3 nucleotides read TGTGCCAGCAGCGCTGGGCAGGGCTCCTCCTATGGCTACACCTTC. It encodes CASSAGQGSSYGYTF.